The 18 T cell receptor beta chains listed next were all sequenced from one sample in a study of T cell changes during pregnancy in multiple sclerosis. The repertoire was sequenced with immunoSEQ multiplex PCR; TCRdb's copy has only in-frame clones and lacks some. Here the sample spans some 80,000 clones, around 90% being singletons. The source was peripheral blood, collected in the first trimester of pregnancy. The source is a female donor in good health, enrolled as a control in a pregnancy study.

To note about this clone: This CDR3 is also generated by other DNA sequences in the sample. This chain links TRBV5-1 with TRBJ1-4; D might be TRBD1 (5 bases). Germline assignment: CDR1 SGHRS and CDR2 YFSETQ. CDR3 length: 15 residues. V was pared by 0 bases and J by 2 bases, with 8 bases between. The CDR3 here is CASSLGRGTNEKLFF. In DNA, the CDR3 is TGCGCCAGCAGCTTGGGAAGGGGCACTAATGAAAAACTGTTTTTT.

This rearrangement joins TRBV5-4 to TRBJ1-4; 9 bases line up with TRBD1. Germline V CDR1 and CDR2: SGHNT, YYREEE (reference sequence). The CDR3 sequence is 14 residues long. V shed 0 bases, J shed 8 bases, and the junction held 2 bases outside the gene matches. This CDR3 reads CASSLGGQGEKLFF. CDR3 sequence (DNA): TGTGCCAGCAGCTTGGGGGGACAGGGAGAAAAACTGTTTTTT.

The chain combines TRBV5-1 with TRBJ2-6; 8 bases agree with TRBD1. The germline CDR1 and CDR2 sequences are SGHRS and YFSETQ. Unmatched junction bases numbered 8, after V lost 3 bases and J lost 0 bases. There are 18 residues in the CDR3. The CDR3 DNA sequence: TGCGCCAGCAGCTCCCGGGACAGGTCCTACTCTGGGGCCAACGTCCTGACTTTC. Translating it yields CASSSRDRSYSGANVLTF. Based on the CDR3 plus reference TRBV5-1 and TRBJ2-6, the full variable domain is KAGVTQTPRYLIKTRGQQVTLSCSPISGHRSVSWYQQTPGQGLQFLFEYFSETQRNKGNFPGRFSGRQFSNSRSEMNVSTLELGDSALYLCASSSRDRSYSGANVLTFGAGSRLTVL.

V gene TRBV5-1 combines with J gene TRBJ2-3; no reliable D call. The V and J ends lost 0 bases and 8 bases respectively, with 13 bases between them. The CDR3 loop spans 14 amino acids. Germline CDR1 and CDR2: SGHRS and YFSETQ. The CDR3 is CASSLATSSGTQYF. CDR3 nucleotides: TGCGCCAGCAGCTTGGCGACGTCTTCGGGTACGCAGTATTTT.

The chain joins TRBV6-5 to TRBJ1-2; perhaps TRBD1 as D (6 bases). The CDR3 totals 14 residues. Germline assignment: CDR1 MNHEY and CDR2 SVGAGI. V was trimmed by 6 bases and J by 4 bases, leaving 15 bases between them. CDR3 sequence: CASSLLGGAYGYTF. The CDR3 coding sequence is TGTGCCAGCAGCCTCTTGGGGGGGGCCTATGGCTACACCTTC.

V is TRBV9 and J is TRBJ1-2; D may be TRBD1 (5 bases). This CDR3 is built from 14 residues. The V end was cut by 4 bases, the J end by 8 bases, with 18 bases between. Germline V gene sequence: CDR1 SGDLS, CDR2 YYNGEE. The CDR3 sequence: CASSLAVREGGYTF. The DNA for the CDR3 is TGTGCCAGCAGCCTAGCCGTCAGGGAGGGAGGCTACACCTTC. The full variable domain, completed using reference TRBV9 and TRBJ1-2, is DSGVTQTPKHLITATGQRVTLRCSPRSGDLSVYWYQQSLDQGLQFLIQYYNGEERAKGNILERFSAQQFPDLHSELNLSSLELGDSALYFCASSLAVREGGYTFGSGTRLTVV.

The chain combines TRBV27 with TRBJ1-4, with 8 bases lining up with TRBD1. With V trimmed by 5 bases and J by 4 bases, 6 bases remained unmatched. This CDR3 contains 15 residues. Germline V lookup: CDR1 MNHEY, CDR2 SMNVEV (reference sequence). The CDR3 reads CASSIRDRSNEKLFF. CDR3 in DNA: TGTGCCAGCAGTATCCGGGACAGGAGTAATGAAAAACTGTTTTTT.

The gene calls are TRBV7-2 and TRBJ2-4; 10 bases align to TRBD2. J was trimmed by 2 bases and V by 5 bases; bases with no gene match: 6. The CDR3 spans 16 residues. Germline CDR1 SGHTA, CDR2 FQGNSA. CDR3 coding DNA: TGTGCCAGCAGCCCCCGGACTAGCGGCCCCAAAAACATTCAGTACTTC. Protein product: CASSPRTSGPKNIQYF.

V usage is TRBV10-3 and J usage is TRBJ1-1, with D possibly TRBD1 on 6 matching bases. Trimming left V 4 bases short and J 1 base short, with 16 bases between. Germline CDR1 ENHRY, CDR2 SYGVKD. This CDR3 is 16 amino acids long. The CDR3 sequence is CAISGARGKANTEAFF. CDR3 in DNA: TGTGCCATCAGTGGAGCGAGGGGGAAGGCGAACACTGAAGCTTTCTTT.

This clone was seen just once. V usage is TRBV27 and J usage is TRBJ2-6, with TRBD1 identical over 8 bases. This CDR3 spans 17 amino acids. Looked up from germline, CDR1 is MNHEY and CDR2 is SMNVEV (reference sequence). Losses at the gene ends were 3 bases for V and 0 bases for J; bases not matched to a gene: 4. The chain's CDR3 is CASSFHRGISGANVLTF. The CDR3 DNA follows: TGTGCCAGCAGTTTCCACAGGGGGATCTCTGGGGCCAACGTCCTGACTTTC. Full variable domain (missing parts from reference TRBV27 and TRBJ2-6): EAQVTQNPRYLITVTGKKLTVTCSQNMNHEYMSWYRQDPGLGLRQIYYSMNVEVTDKGDVPEGYKVSRKEKRNFPLILESPSPNQTSLYFCASSFHRGISGANVLTFGAGSRLTVL.

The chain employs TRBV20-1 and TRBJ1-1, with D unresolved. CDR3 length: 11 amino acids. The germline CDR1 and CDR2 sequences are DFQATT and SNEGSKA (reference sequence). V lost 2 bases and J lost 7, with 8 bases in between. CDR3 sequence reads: CSARSGGEAFF. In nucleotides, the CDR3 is TGCAGTGCTAGATCGGGAGGTGAAGCTTTCTTT.

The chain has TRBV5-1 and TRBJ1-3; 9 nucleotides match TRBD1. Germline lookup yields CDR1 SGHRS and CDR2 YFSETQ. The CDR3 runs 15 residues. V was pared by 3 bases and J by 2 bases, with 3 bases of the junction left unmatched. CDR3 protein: CASSSTGGAGNTIYF. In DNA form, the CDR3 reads TGCGCCAGCAGCTCGACAGGGGGTGCTGGAAACACCATATATTTT.

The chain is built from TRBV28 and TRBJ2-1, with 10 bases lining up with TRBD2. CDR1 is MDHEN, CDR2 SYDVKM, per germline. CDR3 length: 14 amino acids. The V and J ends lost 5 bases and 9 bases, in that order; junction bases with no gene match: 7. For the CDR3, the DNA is TGTGCCAGCAGTACCCTAGCGGGAGTTGGTGAGCAGTTCTTC. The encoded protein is CASSTLAGVGEQFF.

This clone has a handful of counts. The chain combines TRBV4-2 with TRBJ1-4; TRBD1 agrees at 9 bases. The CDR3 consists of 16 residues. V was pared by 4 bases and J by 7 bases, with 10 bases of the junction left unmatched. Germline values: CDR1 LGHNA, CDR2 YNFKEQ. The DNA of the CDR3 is TGTGCCAGCAGCCCAGAAGAGGGACAGGGAGCTGAAAAACTGTTTTTT. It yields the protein CASSPEEGQGAEKLFF.

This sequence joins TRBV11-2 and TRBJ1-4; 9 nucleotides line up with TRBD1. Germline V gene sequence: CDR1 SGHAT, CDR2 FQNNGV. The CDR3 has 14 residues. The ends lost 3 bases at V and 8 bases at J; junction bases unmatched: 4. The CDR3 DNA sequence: TGTGCCAGCAGCTTCCGCGGGACAGGGGAAAAACTGTTTTTT. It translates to CASSFRGTGEKLFF.

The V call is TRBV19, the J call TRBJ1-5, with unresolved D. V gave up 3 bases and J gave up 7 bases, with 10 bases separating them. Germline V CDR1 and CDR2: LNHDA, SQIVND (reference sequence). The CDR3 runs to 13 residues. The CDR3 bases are TGTGCCAGTAGTATGGTTCCGGGGCAGCCCCAGCATTTT. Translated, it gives CASSMVPGQPQHF.

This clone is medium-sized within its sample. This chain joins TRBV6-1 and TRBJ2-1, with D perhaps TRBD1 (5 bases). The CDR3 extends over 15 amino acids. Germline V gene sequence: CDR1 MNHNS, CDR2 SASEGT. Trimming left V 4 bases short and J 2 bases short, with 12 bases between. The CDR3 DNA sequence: TGTGCCAGCAGTGCGACAGAGGACCCCTACAATGAGCAGTTCTTC. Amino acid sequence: CASSATEDPYNEQFF.

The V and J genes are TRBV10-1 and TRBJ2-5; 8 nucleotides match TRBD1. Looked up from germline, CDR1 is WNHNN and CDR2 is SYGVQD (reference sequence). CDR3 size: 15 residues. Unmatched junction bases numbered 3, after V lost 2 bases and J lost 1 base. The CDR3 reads CASSEARGPQETQYF. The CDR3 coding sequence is TGCGCCAGCAGTGAGGCCAGGGGGCCCCAAGAGACCCAGTACTTC.